This T cell receptor (beta chain) was identified in a study of response to subunit inactivated influenza vaccine listed by TCRdb under 2018. In the study overall: Deep quantitative profiling of the T cell receptor repertoire was used in the study to follow responses to a trivalent subunit inactivated influenza vaccine. Broad study findings and their caveats: According to the authors, only a limited number of new T cells may be recruited by each seasonal influenza vaccination.

Notes on this clonotype: No antigen is known for it. Within one base of it there is no much larger clone, and no base qualities were kept.

Preparation of the library involved RT-PCR. TCRdb names Illumina HiSeq 2500 as the instrument used. The public sequencing data were trimmed at Q25 with fastp and processed into clonotypes with MiXCR by TCRdb, which kept only in-frame beta chains. Identical CDR3 protein sequences are pooled into one entry, listed with their most common genes and DNA. Present in this sample are about 700,000 distinct CDR3 sequences, 11% to 15% of which were seen just once. The ten largest make up 6% to 9.5% of the sample. This TCR was sampled from a man aged 45 to 65 who received an inactivated influenza vaccine. Donor details come from another sample of the same person, matched by shared clones. Specimen: PBMCs from blood, collected 14 days before vaccination.

The DNA is as follows: TGTGCCAGCGAAAAGACTAGCGGGAGAAATGAGCAGTTCTTC. Its product reads: CASEKTSGRNEQFF. Recombination linked TRBV28 to TRBJ2-1, with 12 bases in between that match TRBD2. CDR1 MDHEN and CDR2 SYDVKM were looked up in the germline V gene. There are 14 amino acids in the CDR3, from cysteine to phenylalanine inclusive. The DNA shown is the 42-base CDR3, in frame from base 1. Compared with germline, V lacks 8 bases and J lacks 7 bases; bases without a gene match: 6.